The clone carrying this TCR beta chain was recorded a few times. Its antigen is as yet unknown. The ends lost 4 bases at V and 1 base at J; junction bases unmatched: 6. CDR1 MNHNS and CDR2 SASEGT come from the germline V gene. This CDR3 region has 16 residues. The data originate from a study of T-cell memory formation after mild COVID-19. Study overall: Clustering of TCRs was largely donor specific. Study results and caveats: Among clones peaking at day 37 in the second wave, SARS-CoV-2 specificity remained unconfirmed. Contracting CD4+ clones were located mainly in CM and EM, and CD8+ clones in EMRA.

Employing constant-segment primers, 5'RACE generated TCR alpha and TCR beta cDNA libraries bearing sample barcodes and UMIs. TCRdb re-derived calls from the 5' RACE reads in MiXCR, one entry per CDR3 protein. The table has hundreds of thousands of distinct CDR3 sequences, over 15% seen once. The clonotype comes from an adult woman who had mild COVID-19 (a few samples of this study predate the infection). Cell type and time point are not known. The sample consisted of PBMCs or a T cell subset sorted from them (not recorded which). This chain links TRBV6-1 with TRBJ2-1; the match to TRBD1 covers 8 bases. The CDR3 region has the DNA TGTGCCAGCAGTGGTGTAGGACAGGGTTCCTACAATGAGCAGTTCTTC. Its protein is CASSGVGQGSYNEQFF.